The rows below give T cell receptor beta chains drawn from one sample of a study of cytomegalovirus exposure and HLA in healthy donors. Here immunoSEQ multiplex PCR was the method, and the copy in TCRdb shows in-frame clones only, minus some. This sample carries some 45,000 clones, about 50% of them seen once, and the ten largest clones take about 12%. The sequencing sample was made of PBMCs. The receptor set was obtained from a human donor in good health. The CDR3 runs from the conserved cysteine through the conserved F or W. Fields, in order: V gene, J gene, clone size, D gene, CDR3 protein, CDR3 DNA. D genes are given only for firm matches. Size is omitted from some rows. Given values are once, few, many or a class for expanded clones.

TRBV27	TRBJ2-3	NA	NA	CASSYSSRVDTQYF	TGTGCCAGCAGTTACTCCTCGAGGGTTGATACGCAGTATTTT
TRBV7-9	TRBJ2-3	NA	TRBD1	CASSRGTGRNTDTQYF	TGTGCCAGCAGCCGTGGGACAGGGCGGAACACAGATACGCAGTATTTT
TRBV5-1	TRBJ2-7	few	TRBD1	CASSDRGSGYEQYF	TGCGCCAGCAGCGACAGGGGATCTGGGTACGAGCAGTACTTC
TRBV27	TRBJ2-5	NA	NA	CASSSRIARVQETQYF	TGTGCCAGCAGTTCGCGGATTGCTCGGGTTCAAGAGACCCAGTACTTC
TRBV10-1	TRBJ1-6	NA	NA	CASKSFNSPLHF	TGCGCCAGCAAATCGTTTAATTCACCCCTCCACTTT
TRBV15	TRBJ2-3	NA	TRBD2	CATSRVGGAARDTQYF	TGTGCCACCAGCAGAGTGGGAGGGGCAGCCAGAGATACGCAGTATTTT
TRBV4-3	TRBJ1-1	NA	NA	CASSQAPTGRDTEAFF	TGCGCCAGCAGCCAAGCCCCCACAGGGAGGGACACTGAAGCTTTCTTT
TRBV5-4	TRBJ2-3	NA	TRBD1	CAIPTGTGTDTQYF	TGTGCCATCCCCACCGGGACAGGGACAGATACGCAGTATTTT
TRBV11-1	TRBJ2-2	NA	NA	CASSFTRGNTGELFF	TGTGCCAGCAGCTTTACCAGGGGAAACACCGGGGAGCTGTTTTTT
TRBV5-4	TRBJ2-2	NA	TRBD2	CASSFASGGAGELFF	TGTGCCAGCAGCTTCGCTAGCGGGGGGGCCGGGGAGCTGTTTTTT
TRBV10-3	TRBJ1-1	NA	NA	CAIRGNTEAFF	TGTGCCATCCGGGGGAACACTGAAGCTTTCTTT
TRBV14	TRBJ1-6	NA	NA	CASSQISGPLHF	TGTGCCAGCAGCCAAATCTCGGGACCCCTCCACTTT
TRBV5-1	TRBJ1-2	NA	NA	CASSPHPPGRGLNYGYTF	TGCGCCAGCAGCCCTCACCCCCCGGGCAGGGGCCTCAACTATGGCTACACCTTC
TRBV6-5	TRBJ1-1	NA	TRBD1	CASSRGQGGLTGAFF	TGTGCCAGCAGTCGCGGACAGGGGGGGTTAACTGGGGCTTTCTTT
TRBV30	TRBJ2-5	NA	NA	CAWTVGWLADALRETQYF	TGTGCCTGGACCGTCGGGTGGTTAGCGGACGCCCTTCGGGAGACCCAGTACTTC
TRBV19	TRBJ2-7	few	TRBD1	CASSIGGQSYEQYF	TGTGCCAGTAGTATTGGGGGACAGTCCTACGAGCAGTACTTC
TRBV29-1	TRBJ1-4	NA	TRBD1	CSVSRQGAGDEKLFF	TGCAGCGTTTCCCGACAGGGGGCTGGGGATGAAAAACTGTTTTTT
TRBV11-2	TRBJ1-2	NA	TRBD1	CASSHFRGQGANGYTF	TGTGCCAGCAGCCACTTCAGGGGACAGGGGGCGAATGGCTACACCTTC
TRBV10-3	TRBJ2-4	NA	TRBD2	CAISEPVSAGLAKNIQYF	TGTGCCATCAGTGAGCCAGTCTCAGCGGGACTGGCCAAAAACATTCAGTACTTC
TRBV27	TRBJ2-7	NA	TRBD1	CASSFAGDRGSYEQYF	TGTGCCAGCAGCTTCGCCGGAGACAGGGGATCCTACGAGCAGTACTTC
TRBV7-9	TRBJ1-4	NA	NA	CASSFPSGVGEKLFF	TGTGCCAGCAGCTTTCCGTCCGGGGTGGGTGAAAAACTGTTTTTT
TRBV6-5	TRBJ2-7	NA	TRBD2	CASSYSPLAGPYEQYF	TGTGCCAGCAGTTACTCCCCACTAGCGGGGCCCTACGAGCAGTACTTC
TRBV11-2	TRBJ1-1	NA	TRBD1	CASRPDRGVTEAFF	TGTGCCAGCAGGCCGGACAGGGGTGTCACTGAAGCTTTCTTT
TRBV7-6	TRBJ1-1	NA	NA	CAIAGGRKGKTEAFF	TGTGCCATCGCCGGGGGGCGGAAAGGGAAAACTGAAGCTTTCTTT
TRBV6-1	TRBJ2-5	NA	NA	CASSLAETQYF	TGTGCCAGCAGTTTAGCGGAGACCCAGTACTTC
TRBV29-1	TRBJ2-7	few	TRBD2	CSAGGWSGPAYEQYF	TGCAGCGCGGGAGGATGGAGCGGCCCAGCCTACGAGCAGTACTTC